The 28 T cell receptor beta chains below come from one sample, sequenced in a study of T cells in Graves' hyperthyroidism and ophthalmopathy. Amplification of TCR beta CDR3 regions used RNA as the template. First-round RT-PCR with HTBI primers amplified the TCR CDR3 region. From the multiplex PCR reads, TCRdb called clonotypes with MiXCR, one entry per CDR3 protein. The sample records hundreds of thousands of distinct CDR3 sequences, around 15% being singletons. Sequencing was done on a sample of blood. The receptors shown here come from a woman in her late teens or twenties with Graves' hyperthyroidism.

Turning to this clonotype: Being one base from a much bigger clone, this may be a read error. V usage is TRBV27 and J usage is TRBJ1-5, with a weak D call TRBD1 (5 bases). This CDR3 comprises 15 residues. Trimming stripped 5 bases from V and 6 bases from J, with 17 bases between. Germline V lookup: CDR1 MNHEY, CDR2 SMNVEV (reference sequence). The CDR3 DNA sequence: TGTGCCAGCAGTATAGGGGATCTGGAGGTTCAGCCCCAGCATTTT. It translates to CASSIGDLEVQPQHF.

In its sample, this clonotype was seen many times. The CDR3 loop reads CASRPEGVGLGTEAFF. Here the CDR3 DNA reads TGTGCCAGCAGACCCGAGGGGGTGGGGTTAGGCACTGAAGCTTTCTTT. The chain uses TRBV6-1 and TRBJ1-1; D is perhaps TRBD1 (6 bases). The CDR3 sequence is 16 residues long. Germline-derived CDR1 and CDR2 are MNHNS and SASEGT. V gave up 6 bases and J gave up 4 bases, with 21 bases separating them.

This clonotype was seen repeatedly, ten times or more. The chain joins TRBV7-9 to TRBJ2-2; 16 bases match TRBD2. The length of the CDR3 is 19 residues. Germline lookup yields CDR1 SEHNR and CDR2 FQNEAQ (reference sequence). V lost 6 bases and J lost 4; bases outside the gene matches: 11. The DNA of the CDR3 is TGTGCCAGCAGTGGTACGGGACTAGCGGGAGGGCCATCCACCGGGGAGCTGTTTTTT. Amino acid sequence: CASSGTGLAGGPSTGELFF.

This clonotype was seen at least ten times. The J gene is TRBJ2-7, the V gene TRBV3-1; D is uncertain. The CDR3 extends over 15 amino acids. CDR1 is LGHDT, CDR2 YNNKEL, per germline (reference sequence). Trimming shortened V by 6 bases and J by 2 bases, and 17 bases separated the two germline ends. CDR3 bases: TGTGCCAGCAGGGGGTGGTCATCTGGACCCTACGAGCAGTACTTC. It specifies CASRGWSSGPYEQYF.

Details on this clonotype: This may be a read error: a much more frequent sequence differs by one nucleotide. V and J are TRBV2 and TRBJ2-6; D possibly matches TRBD1 or TRBD2 (6 bases each). The CDR3 sequence is 15 residues long. The V gene's germline CDR1 is SNHLY and CDR2 FYNNEI. Here the CDR3 DNA reads TGTGCCAGCATACCCCTGACAGGAGGGGCCAGCGTCCTGACTTTC. Its protein is CASIPLTGGASVLTF.

This chain joins TRBV6-9 and TRBJ2-1, with D perhaps TRBD1 (6 bases). Germline assignment: CDR1 MNHGY and CDR2 SVAAGI. The CDR3 sequence is 18 residues long. Trimming removed 3 bases at V and 1 base at J, with 19 bases between. CDR3 DNA sequence: TGTGCCAGCAGTTACGACGCTACAGGGAAGATTTCCTACAATGAGCAGTTCTTC. As protein: CASSYDATGKISYNEQFF.

CDR3: CAWSVYGRAEKLFF. The CDR3, as DNA: TGTGCCTGGAGTGTATACGGCAGGGCTGAAAAACTGTTTTTT. The genes are TRBV30 and TRBJ1-4, with TRBD1 as a possible D gene (5 bases). The CDR3 runs to 14 residues. Trimming shortened V by 0 bases and J by 7 bases, and 12 bases separated the two germline ends. Germline CDR1 and CDR2: GTSNPN and SVGIG (reference sequence).

This clonotype was counted many times. The chain uses TRBV18 and TRBJ1-1; possibly TRBD1 for D (5 bases). Trimming cost V 2 bases and J 3 bases, with 10 bases left between them. The V gene's germline CDR1 is KGHSH and CDR2 LQKENI. This CDR3 is 14 amino acids long. CDR3 region: CASSPKIGDTEAFF. The CDR3 DNA follows: TGTGCCAGCTCACCAAAGATAGGGGACACTGAAGCTTTCTTT.

This clonotype came up many times. The gene calls are TRBV2 and TRBJ2-1; D assignment may be TRBD1 or TRBD2 (5 bases each). The CDR3 covers 15 residues. Per germline, CDR1 SNHLY and CDR2 FYNNEI. V lost 2 bases to trimming and J lost 6 bases, with 14 bases between them. For the CDR3, the DNA is TGTGCCAGCAGTGAACTGACTACAGGCACCAATGAGCAGTTCTTC. This translates into CASSELTTGTNEQFF.

Only a few counts were recorded for this clonotype. The chain combines TRBV20-1 with TRBJ2-1, with 16 bases lining up with TRBD2. J lost 5 bases, V lost 3 bases, and 7 bases had no gene match. Germline lookup yields CDR1 DFQATT and CDR2 SNEGSKA (reference sequence). This CDR3 comprises 17 residues. DNA of the CDR3: TGCAGTGCTAGTGGGGGACTAGCGGGAGGGGGGGACAATGAGCAGTTCTTC. Protein: CSASGGLAGGGDNEQFF.

This clonotype was seen ten or more times. The chain recombines TRBV30 with TRBJ1-2; 7 bases match TRBD1. V shed 5 bases, J shed 5 bases, and the junction held 8 bases outside the gene matches. Germline V gene lookup returns CDR1 GTSNPN and CDR2 SVGIG (reference sequence). The CDR3 contains 13 residues. For the CDR3, the DNA is TGTGCCTGGGGTTCGGACAGGCCGTATGGCTACACCTTC. Encoded protein: CAWGSDRPYGYTF.

This clonotype was counted many times. The chain couples TRBV4-3 to TRBJ1-1; the match to TRBD1 covers 7 bases. The CDR3 has 14 amino acids. The V gene end was trimmed by 4 bases and the J gene end by 4 bases; junction bases not matched to a gene: 6. Germline V lookup: CDR1 LGHNA, CDR2 YSLEER. CDR3 nucleotide sequence: TGCGCCAGCAGCCGAGGACAGGTGGGCACTGAAGCTTTCTTT. Translating gives CASSRGQVGTEAFF.

This clonotype was counted ten times or more. This sequence joins TRBV15 and TRBJ1-1; D is uncertain. The CDR3 length is 14 residues. V dropped 0 bases and J dropped 4 bases, with 9 bases sitting between them. The germline V gene encodes CDR1 LNHNV and CDR2 YYDKDF (reference sequence). CDR3 sequence (DNA): TGTGCCACCAGCAGAGAAGGGCACAGCACTGAAGCTTTCTTT. It is translated as CATSREGHSTEAFF.

This clonotype appeared many times. The chain uses TRBV18 and TRBJ2-1; D is tentatively TRBD1 or TRBD2 (5 bases each). This CDR3 spans 12 amino acids. Trimming took 3 bases from V and 9 from J, leaving 9 bases between them. CDR1 and CDR2 (germline): KGHSH, LQKENI. CDR3 region: CASSPLGTEQFF. As DNA, the CDR3 is TGTGCCAGCTCACCCCTTGGGACTGAGCAGTTCTTC.

The table lists this clonotype with a few counts. This chain links TRBV7-9 with TRBJ2-1; no clear D. This CDR3 contains 12 residues. Per the germline V gene, CDR1 is SEHNR and CDR2 is FQNEAQ (reference sequence). V lost 2 bases, J lost 8 bases, and 7 bases lay in between. The CDR3 loop reads CASSLSLHEQFF. DNA for the CDR3: TGTGCCAGCAGCTTAAGCTTGCATGAGCAGTTCTTC.

This clonotype was picked up a small number of times. The chain is built from TRBV2 and TRBJ2-7; 9 bases match TRBD1. CDR3 length: 15 residues. V was pared by 8 bases and J by 2 bases, with 10 bases of the junction left unmatched. The germline V gene has CDR1 SNHLY and CDR2 FYNNEI. CDR3 coding DNA: TGTGCCAGCCGCGAAACCGGGACAGGGACCTACGAGCAGTACTTC. Protein: CASRETGTGTYEQYF.

In regard to this clonotype: No conserved phenylalanine or tryptophan ends this CDR3, so it is likely a read error. The V call is TRBV7-9, the J call TRBJ1-2, with 8 positions matching TRBD1. CDR3 length: 13 amino acids. Looked up from germline, CDR1 is SEHNR and CDR2 is FQNEAQ (reference sequence). V shed 5 bases, J shed 6 bases, and the junction held 5 bases outside the gene matches. The CDR3 here is CASSPRTGHGYTL. The CDR3 nucleotides read TGTGCCAGCAGCCCCCGGACAGGGCATGGCTACACCCTC.

This clonotype was counted many times. The gene calls are TRBV12-3 or TRBV12-4 and TRBJ2-5; maybe TRBD2 (7 bases). The CDR3 spans 16 residues. Between the trimmed V and J ends, which lost 0 bases and 4 bases, there was a span of 15 bases. DNA of the CDR3: TGTGCCAGCAGTTTAGCGGAAGGGGGGGTCCCAGAGACCCAGTACTTC. Its translation: CASSLAEGGVPETQYF.

This rearrangement joins TRBV5-1 to TRBJ2-5, with TRBD1 matching 7 bases. CDR3 length equals 15 residues. Germline lookup yields CDR1 SGHRS and CDR2 YFSETQ. The V segment lost 3 bases and the J segment 0 bases; nucleotides outside the gene matches: 5. This CDR3 is CASSSPDRDQETQYF. CDR3 sequence (DNA): TGCGCCAGCAGCTCGCCCGACAGGGACCAAGAGACCCAGTACTTC.

This clonotype has only a few counts. This chain uses TRBV29-1 with TRBJ1-2; 8 nucleotides align to TRBD1. Germline CDR1 SQVTM, CDR2 ANQGSEA. The CDR3 loop spans 14 amino acids. The ends lost 7 bases at V and 2 bases at J; junction bases unmatched: 9. This CDR3 is CSALAGGRNYGYTF. For the CDR3, the DNA is TGCAGCGCCCTCGCAGGGGGCAGGAACTATGGCTACACCTTC.

This clonotype showed up many times. This chain links TRBV7-2 with TRBJ1-4; D remains ambiguous. CDR1 SGHTA and CDR2 FQGNSA come from the germline V gene. Trimming took off 8 bases at V and 1 base at J, with 11 bases between the two ends. The CDR3 runs to 14 residues. The CDR3 nucleotides read TGTGCCAGCCGTTCCCGAGGAACTAATGAAAAACTGTTTTTT. Protein sequence: CASRSRGTNEKLFF.

This clonotype was detected a few times. The chain has TRBV12-3 or TRBV12-4 and TRBJ2-2; 7 positions agree with TRBD2. The length of the CDR3 is 17 residues. J lost 3 bases, V lost 4 bases, and 11 bases had no gene match. This CDR3 reads CASSSLIKLADTGELFF. Here the CDR3 DNA reads TGTGCCAGCAGTTCATTAATCAAGCTAGCGGACACCGGGGAGCTGTTTTTT.

This clonotype was counted a few times. This rearrangement joins TRBV7-9 to TRBJ2-1; tentative D call: TRBD2 (6 bases). Trimming took 6 bases from V and 2 from J, leaving 17 bases between them. Germline V CDR1 and CDR2: SEHNR, FQNEAQ (reference sequence). CDR3 length: 16 residues. The CDR3 loop reads CASSPITGVTYNEQFF. The CDR3 DNA follows: TGTGCCAGCAGTCCTATAACGGGAGTAACCTACAATGAGCAGTTCTTC.

This clonotype was observed many times. The chain recombines TRBV30 with TRBJ2-7; 12 bases match TRBD2. This CDR3 contains 13 residues. CDR1 GTSNPN and CDR2 SVGIG come from the germline V gene (reference sequence). The junction had 4 bases not matched to a gene; V was cut back by 3 bases and J by 7 bases. The CDR3, as DNA: TGTGCCTGGAGCCTAGCGGGAGGGGGTGAGCAGTACTTC. Its protein product is CAWSLAGGGEQYF. Supplemented by reference TRBV30 and TRBJ2-7, the full variable domain reads SQTIHQWPATLVQPVGSPLSLECTVEGTSNPNLYWYRQAAGRGLQLLFYSVGIGQISSEVPQNLSASRPQDRQFILSSKKLLLSDSGFYLCAWSLAGGGEQYFGPGTRLTVT.

This clonotype was seen a handful of times. The chain combines TRBV7-3 with TRBJ2-2; 8 bases agree with TRBD1. With 1 base clipped from V and 5 bases from J, the junction kept 3 bases outside the gene matches. From germline, CDR1 is SGHTA and CDR2 FQGTGA. This CDR3 region has 15 residues. The CDR3 here is CASSLSNRGTGELFF. The CDR3 nucleotides read TGTGCCAGCAGCTTAAGTAACAGGGGGACCGGGGAGCTGTTTTTT.

The gene calls are TRBV12-3 or TRBV12-4 and TRBJ1-6; perhaps TRBD1 as D (5 bases). There are 14 residues in the CDR3. V dropped 4 bases and J dropped 7 bases, with 11 bases sitting between them. The CDR3 region is CASSWDGGNSPLHF. The CDR3 coding sequence is TGTGCCAGCAGTTGGGACGGTGGGAATTCACCCCTCCACTTT.

Ten or more counts support this clonotype. The V and J genes are TRBV6-1 and TRBJ2-7, with 10 bases that match TRBD2. Trimming at V came to 11 bases and at J to 3 bases, leaving 10 bases not matched to a gene. The CDR3 spans 14 residues. The V gene's germline CDR1 is MNHNS and CDR2 SASEGT. The CDR3 spells CASRGLAEVYEQYF. In nucleotides, the CDR3 is TGTGCCTCCAGAGGACTAGCGGAGGTCTACGAGCAGTACTTC.

This clonotype was counted only a few times. The J gene is TRBJ2-1, the V gene TRBV2; D unresolved. The CDR3 totals 17 residues. Trimming pared 5 bases from V and 0 bases from J, leaving 17 bases between. Germline loops: CDR1 SNHLY, CDR2 FYNNEI. CDR3 in amino acids: CASSQLPGSPSYNEQFF. The CDR3 nucleotides read TGTGCCAGCAGTCAATTACCCGGCAGTCCCTCCTACAATGAGCAGTTCTTC.